This is a list of T cell receptor beta chains from one sample in a study of Japanese encephalitis immunity and Zika vaccine responses. Via MiXCR, TCRdb re-called the 5' RACE reads, giving one row per CDR3 protein. Seen here are 150 or so distinct CDR3 sequences, roughly 10% observed once, and the top ten hold around 50%. The source material was antigen-activated CD4+ T cells from blood, cultured, sampled during a Zika inactivated vaccine study. All receptors derive from an adult woman who received an inactivated Zika virus vaccine. The CDR3 runs from the conserved cysteine through the conserved F or W. The D gene is left open where the match is weak. Some rows mark clone size as missing; the rest say once, few, many or name a class of expanded clone.

clone_size,d_call,v_call,j_call,cdr3_aa,cdr3_nt
medium-sized,.,TRBV6-2/TRBV6-3,TRBJ2-5,CASSYGSRAETQYF,TGTGCCAGCAGTTACGGATCTAGGGCAGAGACCCAGTACTTC
large,.,TRBV4-3,TRBJ1-3,CASSQWGSATGNTIYF,TGCGCCAGCAGCCAATGGGGGTCAGCAACTGGAAACACCATATATTTT
large,TRBD2,TRBV4-3,TRBJ2-1,CASGVAGGYRNEQFF,TGCGCCAGTGGGGTAGCGGGAGGGTATAGGAATGAGCAGTTCTTC
medium-sized,.,TRBV12-3/TRBV12-4,TRBJ2-5,CASSLGSLEGEHF,TGTGCCAGCAGTTTAGGGTCGTTAGAGGGGGAGCACTTC
large,.,TRBV4-3,TRBJ2-1,CASSQVGREQFF,TGCGCCAGCAGCCAAGTCGGCCGGGAGCAGTTCTTC
large,TRBD1,TRBV6-2/TRBV6-3,TRBJ2-2,CASRGQGADTGELFF,TGTGCCAGCAGGGGACAGGGGGCGGACACCGGGGAGCTGTTTTTT
.,.,TRBV6-2/TRBV6-3,TRBJ2-3,CASSSLLTDTQYF,TGTGCCAGCAGTTCCCTTCTTACAGATACGCAGTATTTT
hyperexpanded,.,TRBV4-3,TRBJ2-1,CASSQVIDNEQFF,TGCGCCAGCAGCCAAGTAATAGACAATGAGCAGTTCTTC
large,.,TRBV5-6,TRBJ2-7,CASSLEYEQYF,TGTGCCAGCAGCTTGGAATACGAGCAGTACTTC
large,.,TRBV28,TRBJ2-5,CASSSQPQQETQYF,TGTGCCAGCAGTTCCCAGCCTCAGCAAGAGACCCAGTACTTC
large,.,TRBV12-3/TRBV12-4,TRBJ2-3,CASSLDRADTQYF,TGTGCCAGCAGTTTAGACAGGGCAGATACGCAGTATTTT
large,.,TRBV28,TRBJ2-7,CASSSRDPGGLYEQYF,TGTGCCAGCAGCAGCCGGGACCCCGGTGGGCTCTACGAGCAGTACTTC
large,TRBD2,TRBV20-1,TRBJ2-1,CSARDQWLAEDNEQFF,TGCAGTGCTAGAGATCAGTGGCTAGCGGAGGACAATGAGCAGTTCTTC
large,.,TRBV5-1,TRBJ2-1,CASTLSSTYNEQFF,TGCGCCAGCACATTGTCTTCTACCTACAATGAGCAGTTCTTC
large,.,TRBV7-9,TRBJ2-6,CASSPRGPGANVLTF,TGTGCCAGCAGCCCGAGGGGTCCCGGGGCCAACGTCCTGACTTTC
.,.,TRBV4-3,TRBJ1-2,CASSRGGAGYTF,TGCGCCAGCAGCCGAGGAGGCGCGGGCTACACCTTC
medium-sized,.,TRBV19,TRBJ2-1,CASSISRAGYNEQFF,TGTGCCAGTAGTATATCCAGGGCAGGCTACAATGAGCAGTTCTTC
large,TRBD2,TRBV4-3,TRBJ2-7,CASSLNSGSGYEQYF,TGCGCCAGCAGCCTCAATAGCGGGAGTGGGTACGAGCAGTACTTC
large,.,TRBV4-3,TRBJ1-1,CASSQDGGGLEAFF,TGCGCCAGCAGCCAAGATGGGGGGGGACTTGAAGCTTTCTTT
hyperexpanded,.,TRBV9,TRBJ1-3,CASSPDPNTGGGNTIYF,TGTGCCAGCAGCCCCGACCCCAACACCGGGGGTGGAAACACCATATATTTT
large,.,TRBV4-3,TRBJ2-6,CASSLSSGANVLTF,TGCGCCAGCAGCCTGTCATCTGGGGCCAACGTCCTGACTTTC
medium-sized,TRBD1,TRBV4-3,TRBJ1-6,CASSQGTENSPLHF,TGCGCCAGCAGCCAGGGGACAGAAAATTCACCCCTCCACTTT
large,.,TRBV4-2,TRBJ2-2,CASSPPLPTGTGELFF,TGTGCCAGCAGCCCCCCGCTCCCTACTGGGACCGGGGAGCTGTTTTTT
hyperexpanded,TRBD1,TRBV7-2,TRBJ2-5,CASSHGTGGSETQYF,TGTGCCAGCAGCCACGGGACAGGGGGCTCAGAGACCCAGTACTTC
large,.,TRBV10-3,TRBJ1-5,CAISESNIGGGNQPQHF,TGTGCCATCAGTGAGTCGAATATTGGGGGCGGGAATCAGCCCCAGCATTTT
medium-sized,TRBD1,TRBV3-1,TRBJ2-1,CASSQVGGTGTSEQFF,TGTGCCAGCAGCCAAGTAGGTGGGACAGGGACAAGTGAGCAGTTCTTC